Listed here are 28 T cell receptor beta chains from one sample, sequenced in a study of blood T cells in healthy people across ages (dated by TCRdb to the mid-2010s). Library method: 5' RACE. For sequencing, an Illumina HiSeq 2500 was employed. A second roughly 7 to 11 cycle PCR used a sample-barcoded 5' primer and a J-beta primer mix. TCRdb reprocessed the public reads (quality trimming at Q25 with fastp, clone calling with MiXCR) and kept in-frame beta chains. Every distinct CDR3 protein forms one entry, paired with its most common genes and DNA. This sample gives 1 million or so distinct CDR3 sequences in total; 45% of them show up just once. About 19% of the sample goes to the ten largest clones. Sequencing input: blood. The receptors stem from a woman aged 55-69 years in good health.

About this clonotype itself: Its ends do not fully match the called genes, so a read error is possible. The rearrangement links TRBV29-1 to TRBJ1-5; D may be TRBD1 (5 bases). Germline CDR1 is SQVTM and CDR2 is ANQGSEA. This CDR3 has 14 amino acids. CDR3 region: CSVSAGTGNQPQHF. DNA of the CDR3: TGTAGCGTTTCCGCCGGGACGGGTAATCAGCCCCAGCATTTT.

This clonotype was counted only a few times. J is TRBJ1-2 and V is TRBV9, with 7 bases matching TRBD1. V lost 0 bases and J lost 4; bases outside the gene matches: 6. The CDR3 runs 15 residues. In germline, CDR1 is SGDLS, CDR2 YYNGEE. The CDR3: CASSVEAGGAYGYTF. The CDR3 DNA is TGTGCCAGCAGCGTAGAGGCAGGGGGGGCCTATGGCTACACCTTC.

The chain employs TRBV24-1 and TRBJ2-1; D possibly uses TRBD1 or TRBD2 (5 bases each). Trimming took 5 bases from V and 8 from J, leaving 18 bases between them. Germline V gene data show CDR1 as KGHDR and CDR2 as SFDVKD. CDR3 size: 15 residues. The CDR3 DNA follows: TGTGCCACCAGTGTGAAATCCGGGGCTGCCGATGAGCAGTTCTTC. It yields the protein CATSVKSGAADEQFF.

This clonotype came up a few times. The J gene is TRBJ1-6, the V gene TRBV6-2 or TRBV6-3; TRBD1 matches 10 bases. The CDR3 has 14 amino acids. Germline assignment: CDR1 MNHEY and CDR2 SVGEGT. Trimming took 5 bases from V and 9 from J; bases not matched to a gene: 4. The CDR3 bases are TGTGCCAGCAGTCTCGACAGGGGGCTTTCACCCCTCCACTTT. This gives the protein CASSLDRGLSPLHF.

The chain carries TRBV20-1 and TRBJ2-7, with 7 nucleotides matching TRBD2. The CDR3 contains 17 residues. Trimming cost V 0 bases and J 0 bases; bases outside gene matches: 11. The germline V gene has CDR1 DFQATT and CDR2 SNEGSKA (reference sequence). Here the CDR3 reads CSAREWGRRTSSYEQYF. DNA of the CDR3: TGCAGTGCTAGAGAGTGGGGGAGACGGACTAGCTCCTACGAGCAGTACTTC.

There are many counts of this clonotype. The V call is TRBV29-1, the J call TRBJ2-7; D is unclear. Trimming shortened V by 7 bases and J by 2 bases, and 12 bases separated the two germline ends. CDR1 is SQVTM, CDR2 ANQGSEA, per germline. There are 12 residues in the CDR3. CDR3 sequence reads: CSADDGTYEQYF. The CDR3 bases are TGCAGCGCAGACGATGGGACCTACGAGCAGTACTTC.

The genes are TRBV20-1 and TRBJ1-2; D gene uncertain. Per germline, CDR1 DFQATT and CDR2 SNEGSKA (reference sequence). Trimming cost V 6 bases and J 6 bases, with 17 bases left between them. The length of the CDR3 is 13 residues. As DNA, the CDR3 is TGCAGTGCCCCGACACCGGTGTGGCATGGCTACACCTTC. Protein product: CSAPTPVWHGYTF.

The chain couples TRBV27 to TRBJ1-5; D gene ambiguous. The germline V gene encodes CDR1 MNHEY and CDR2 SMNVEV (reference sequence). The CDR3 runs to 13 residues. Trimming shortened V by 3 bases and J by 3 bases, and 6 bases separated the two germline ends. The CDR3, as DNA: TGTGCCAGCAGTTTTGGGATCAATCAGCCCCAGCATTTT. This translates into CASSFGINQPQHF.

The CDR3 protein is CASRLGANTEAFF. The DNA for the CDR3 is TGTGCCAGCAGGTTGGGCGCTAACACTGAAGCTTTCTTT. V usage is TRBV7-9 and J usage is TRBJ1-1; D unclear. The CDR3 has 13 residues. The germline V and J ends were trimmed by 6 bases and 2 bases, with 10 bases remaining between them. Germline V gene sequence: CDR1 SEHNR, CDR2 FQNEAQ (reference sequence).

In its sample, this clonotype was seen a few times. The rearrangement joins TRBV6-5 to TRBJ2-1, with D perhaps TRBD1 (7 bases). CDR1 MNHEY and CDR2 SVGAGI come from the germline V gene. V lost 8 bases and J 9 bases, leaving 11 bases between the germline ends. This CDR3 region has 11 residues. DNA of the CDR3: TGTGCCAGCCAGGGGGGAGGTGAGCAGTTCTTC. Encoded protein: CASQGGGEQFF.

The chain couples TRBV27 to TRBJ2-1, with TRBD2 identical over 14 bases. Losses at the gene ends were 7 bases for V and 5 bases for J; bases not matched to a gene: 4. The CDR3 spans 15 residues. Per the germline V gene, CDR1 is MNHEY and CDR2 is SMNVEV (reference sequence). CDR3 sequence (DNA): TGTGCCAGCATAGAGACTAGCGGGAGGGACAATGAGCAGTTCTTC. It yields the protein CASIETSGRDNEQFF.

The chain joins TRBV29-1 to TRBJ1-5, with TRBD1 matching over 11 bases. CDR3 length equals 17 residues. The V gene end was trimmed by 4 bases and the J gene end by 2 bases; junction bases not matched to a gene: 10. Germline assignment: CDR1 SQVTM and CDR2 ANQGSEA. CDR3 loop: CSVAAGQGDLGNQPQHF. The CDR3 DNA reads TGCAGCGTTGCAGCGGGACAGGGGGACCTAGGCAATCAGCCCCAGCATTTT. Drawing the rest from reference TRBV29-1 and TRBJ1-5, the complete variable domain is SAVISQKPSRDICQRGTSLTIQCQVDSQVTMMFWYRQQPGQSLTLIATANQGSEATYESGFVIDKFPISRPNLTFSTLTVSNMSPEDSSIYLCSVAAGQGDLGNQPQHFGDGTRLSIL.

This chain joins TRBV6-2 or TRBV6-3 and TRBJ1-2; perhaps TRBD1 as D (5 bases). CDR3 length equals 17 residues. V was clipped by 0 bases and J by 3 bases, with 17 bases between them. Germline loops: CDR1 MNHEY, CDR2 SVGEGT. DNA of the CDR3: TGTGCCAGCAGTTACTCGATGACAGCCCGTAGCCACTATGGCTACACCTTC. It specifies CASSYSMTARSHYGYTF.

V gene TRBV4-2 combines with J gene TRBJ2-3; 7 bases map to TRBD2. The ends lost 6 bases at V and 3 bases at J; junction bases unmatched: 9. Germline CDR1 and CDR2: LGHNA and YNFKEQ. This CDR3 comprises 15 residues. The CDR3 region has the DNA TGTGCCAGCAGAGGAGTGGGGGAGGGAACAGATACGCAGTATTTT. Protein sequence: CASRGVGEGTDTQYF.

In this sample, this clonotype turned up a few times. V usage is TRBV28 and J usage is TRBJ2-7, with D perhaps matching TRBD2 (5 bases). Trimming removed 3 bases at V and 3 bases at J, with 12 bases between. This CDR3 contains 14 residues. Germline CDR1 reads MDHEN; CDR2 reads SYDVKM. The CDR3 DNA is TGTGCCAGCAGTTTCAGCGGAGCGAACTACGAGCAGTACTTC. This sequence encodes CASSFSGANYEQYF.

The chain combines TRBV5-1 with TRBJ2-3; either TRBD1 or TRBD2 may fit D (5 bases each). The CDR3 covers 14 residues. Germline assignment: CDR1 SGHRS and CDR2 YFSETQ. V lost 4 bases and J 4 bases, leaving 13 bases between the germline ends. The CDR3 nucleotides read TGCGCCAGCAGCCCGGAGGTGGGGGCAGATACGCAGTATTTT. Translated: CASSPEVGADTQYF.

The sample holds a few counts of this clonotype. The chain recombines TRBV7-9 with TRBJ2-7; 9 bases are a match to TRBD2. This CDR3 is 17 amino acids long. CDR1 and CDR2 (germline): SEHNR, FQNEAQ (reference sequence). Losses at the gene ends were 0 bases for V and 4 bases for J; bases not matched to a gene: 10. CDR3 DNA: TGTGCCAGCAGCTTAGCGGGGATAGCGGGAGCGCTATACGAGCAGTACTTC. Protein product: CASSLAGIAGALYEQYF.

The V gene is TRBV20-1, the J gene TRBJ2-7, with 10 bases matching TRBD2. This CDR3 contains 13 residues. Trimming at V came to 6 bases and at J to 7 bases, leaving 9 bases not matched to a gene. Germline V gene lookup returns CDR1 DFQATT and CDR2 SNEGSKA (reference sequence). CDR3 nucleotide sequence: TGCAGTGCGAGCAAACTAGCGGGGCGAGAGCAGTACTTC. Amino acids: CSASKLAGREQYF.

The chain is built from TRBV28 and TRBJ2-7; the match to TRBD2 covers 13 bases. The junction had 8 bases not matched to a gene; V was cut back by 5 bases and J by 4 bases. CDR1 MDHEN and CDR2 SYDVKM come from the germline V gene. The CDR3 totals 16 residues. CDR3 nucleotides: TGTGCCAGCAGTGCACCCCGGACTAGCGGGAGTTACGAGCAGTACTTC. Translated: CASSAPRTSGSYEQYF.

This clonotype was recorded once. The chain combines TRBV7-9 with TRBJ2-4, with 9 bases that match TRBD2. The germline gives CDR1 SEHNR, CDR2 FQNEAQ (reference sequence). CDR3 length: 17 residues. V was clipped by 1 base and J by 2 bases; unmatched bases: 6. The CDR3 loop is CASSLGFSGSTKNIQYF. The CDR3 DNA sequence: TGTGCCAGCAGCTTAGGGTTTAGCGGGAGTACCAAAAACATTCAGTACTTC.

V is TRBV11-1 and J is TRBJ2-5; 9 positions agree with TRBD2. The CDR3 is 22 amino acids. In germline, CDR1 is SGHAT, CDR2 FQDESV (reference sequence). Losses at the gene ends were 1 base for V and 3 bases for J; bases not matched to a gene: 24. The DNA for the CDR3 is TGTGCCAGCAGCTTAGAATGGGGGCGTGTGATAGCGGGAGATTCAGGGGAAGAGACCCAGTACTTC. Translation: CASSLEWGRVIAGDSGEETQYF.

This chain connects TRBV28 to TRBJ1-2; D is undetermined. V was trimmed by 7 bases and J by 6 bases, leaving 21 bases between them. This CDR3 has 15 amino acids. The germline V gene encodes CDR1 MDHEN and CDR2 SYDVKM. In nucleotides, the CDR3 is TGTGCCAGCACCTACCAACCCGGGCGCCTAGATGGCTACACCTTC. As protein: CASTYQPGRLDGYTF.

V usage is TRBV15 and J usage is TRBJ1-5; D remains unclear. Trimming shortened V by 5 bases and J by 2 bases, and 13 bases separated the two germline ends. The CDR3 length is 15 residues. Germline assignment: CDR1 LNHNV and CDR2 YYDKDF (reference sequence). DNA of the CDR3: TGTGCCACCAGCCGTCGATCGGACCGCAATCAGCCCCAGCATTTT. It translates to CATSRRSDRNQPQHF.

The chain combines TRBV3-1 with TRBJ2-5, with TRBD2 matching over 7 bases. The CDR3 runs to 15 residues. Germline trimming cut 1 base from V and 2 bases from J; bases unmatched to any gene: 4. Germline V gives CDR1 LGHDT, CDR2 YNNKEL (reference sequence). CDR3 region: CASSQGEREQETQYF. For the CDR3, the DNA is TGTGCCAGCAGCCAAGGGGAGCGGGAACAAGAGACCCAGTACTTC.

The chain uses TRBV7-2 and TRBJ2-7; 9 nucleotides line up with TRBD1. J lost 12 bases, V lost 5 bases, and 11 bases had no gene match. The length of the CDR3 is 13 residues. Germline V gene lookup returns CDR1 SGHTA and CDR2 FQGNSA. The chain's CDR3 is CASSRPGTGRVYF. In DNA, the CDR3 is TGTGCCAGCAGCCGCCCCGGGACAGGGCGGGTGTACTTC.

V and J are TRBV10-3 and TRBJ2-3; 15 nucleotides align to TRBD2. This CDR3 region has 16 residues. Germline V gene data show CDR1 as ENHRY and CDR2 as SYGVKD. The J segment lost 10 bases and the V segment lost 6 bases, leaving 11 bases of the junction unmatched. CDR3 in amino acids: CAISPGLAGGRSAQYF. For the CDR3, the DNA is TGTGCCATCAGCCCGGGACTAGCGGGGGGCAGAAGTGCGCAGTATTTT.

This rearrangement joins TRBV10-3 to TRBJ1-2; D uncertain. The germline gives CDR1 ENHRY, CDR2 SYGVKD. This CDR3 contains 12 residues. Trimming stripped 0 bases from V and 10 bases from J, with 9 bases between. CDR3 sequence: CAISESTSPYTF. CDR3 DNA sequence: TGTGCCATCAGTGAGTCTACTTCCCCCTACACCTTC.

The chain couples TRBV6-1 to TRBJ1-5; the match to TRBD1 covers 9 bases. The trim removed 10 bases at V and 4 bases at J, leaving 17 bases unmatched. The CDR3 length is 17 residues. Germline-derived CDR1 and CDR2 are MNHNS and SASEGT. The CDR3 is CATLTGGGTIWNQPQHF. DNA for the CDR3: TGTGCCACCCTAACAGGGGGCGGGACCATATGGAATCAGCCCCAGCATTTT.